The 8 T cell receptor beta chains below were found in one sample sequenced in a study of Ad26.COV2.S vaccination and SARS-CoV-2 variants. The treatment is: 19 received Ad26.COV2.S at low or high dose, single or two shots; several received placebo; per-sample allocation not given. At day 63 after the first vaccine or placebo injection, samples were drawn. The assay was immunoSEQ multiplex PCR, and TCRdb's table has in-frame clones only and misses some. The sample shows under 300,000 clones, 87% of them seen only once. Sequences were derived from peripheral blood, sampled in a trial of Ad26.COV2.S vaccine versus placebo. These receptors were obtained from a person aged 18 to 65 who received the Ad26.COV2.S COVID-19 vaccine or a placebo.

The CDR3 region has the DNA TGTGCCAGCAGCTTAAATTCGGCGGCCCAGGGGGCAGAGACCCAGTACTTC. This translates into CASSLNSAAQGAETQYF. This rearrangement joins TRBV7-3 to TRBJ2-5, with 8 bases matching TRBD1. The CDR3 runs to 17 residues. CDR1 and CDR2 from the germline V gene are SGHTA and FQGTGA. Trimming removed 1 base from V and 4 bases from J; junction bases left unmatched: 11.

This clone was observed once. This chain connects TRBV29-1 to TRBJ2-3; D perhaps matches TRBD1 (6 bases). There are 12 residues in the CDR3. From germline, CDR1 is SQVTM and CDR2 ANQGSEA. V lost 5 bases and J lost 3, with 9 bases in between. CDR3 amino acids: CSVCTGTDTQYF. CDR3 DNA: TGCAGCGTTTGTACAGGGACAGATACGCAGTATTTT.

The chain has TRBV7-2 and TRBJ2-3; D unresolved. Germline V gene lookup returns CDR1 SGHTA and CDR2 FQGNSA. The V and J ends lost 5 bases and 1 base respectively, with 7 bases between them. CDR3 size: 13 residues. The DNA of the CDR3 is TGTGCCAGCAGCGTTCGGGGCACAGATACGCAGTATTTT. It is translated as CASSVRGTDTQYF.

A word on this clone: In the same sample, other DNA sequences code for this CDR3. The chain has TRBV6-2 or TRBV6-3 and TRBJ1-1; TRBD1 is a possible D gene (6 bases). Germline V gene sequence: CDR1 MNHEY, CDR2 SVGEGT. The CDR3 is 11 residues long. V lost 2 bases to trimming and J lost 8 bases, with 6 bases between them. The CDR3 coding sequence is TGTGCCAGCAGTTACGGGACAGAAGCTTTCTTT. Translation gives CASSYGTEAFF.

J is TRBJ2-5 and V is TRBV11-3; D unclear. In germline, CDR1 is SGHNT, CDR2 YENEEA. V was clipped by 3 bases and J by 5 bases, with 13 bases between them. The CDR3 extends over 14 amino acids. CDR3 in amino acids: CASSLTVGSETQYF. In nucleotides, the CDR3 is TGTGCCAGCAGCTTGACTGTCGGATCGGAGACCCAGTACTTC.

The V call is TRBV2, the J call TRBJ2-1; 9 bases align to TRBD2. With V trimmed by 7 bases and J by 6 bases, 7 bases remained unmatched. The CDR3 runs 14 residues. Germline assignment: CDR1 SNHLY and CDR2 FYNNEI. Here the CDR3 reads CASNSRGGANEQFF. CDR3 in DNA: TGTGCCAGCAATTCGCGGGGGGGCGCCAATGAGCAGTTCTTC.

The chain carries TRBV9 and TRBJ2-3, with a tentative D call TRBD1 (5 bases). Germline CDR1 SGDLS, CDR2 YYNGEE. V lost 0 bases to trimming and J lost 15 bases, with 11 bases between them. The CDR3 runs 11 residues. The CDR3 bases are TGTGCCAGCAGCGTAGGTACAGGAGTATATTTT. Its protein is CASSVGTGVYF.

The chain joins TRBV21-1 to TRBJ2-7; TRBD2, as called in the table, went unchecked against the DNA. TRBV21-1 constitutes a pseudogene. This CDR3 is 18 amino acids long. The CDR3 sequence is CASTRLAGGLHCLHEQYF. CDR3 sequence (DNA): TGTGCTAGCACCCGACTAGCGGGGGGCCTACACTGTCTCCACGAGCAGTACTTC.